This T cell receptor beta chain appears in the sequencing data of a study of metastatic and nonmetastatic thyroid tumors. TCRdb re-called clones via MiXCR from the PCR reads. The sample carries 21,000 or so clones, roughly 27% recorded once. No patient had received any treatment before thyroid surgery. The CDR3 totals 18 residues. With V trimmed by 6 bases and J by 14 bases, 19 bases remained unmatched. Germline-derived CDR1 and CDR2 are MNHEY and SMNVEV (reference sequence). This chain uses TRBV27 with TRBJ2-1, with TRBD2 identical over 16 bases. The sequence was collected from a male donor with papillary thyroid cancer or a benign thyroid nodule (not recorded which). Some clones in this sample may be carry-over from other donors' samples. Source material: tumor tissue. For the CDR3, the DNA is TGTGCCAGCAGCCTCGAACCTTCCGGGACTAGCGGGGGGGTTTTTGAGTTCTTC. This sequence encodes CASSLEPSGTSGGVFEFF.